Following are 9 T cell receptor beta chains from one sample sequenced in a study of blood T cell repertoires in COVID-19. Assay used: immunoSEQ multiplex PCR; TCRdb lists only in-frame clones, some missing. The sample contains under 200,000 clones, roughly four fifths of which appear only once. The sample consisted of PBMCs or T cells enriched from blood (not recorded which). Receptors were obtained from a man aged 50 or older who had recovered from COVID-19.

V usage is TRBV28 and J usage is TRBJ2-2, with D perhaps matching TRBD2 (6 bases). The CDR3 is made up of 13 amino acids. Germline values: CDR1 MDHEN, CDR2 SYDVKM. Trimming took off 6 bases at V and 6 bases at J, with 11 bases between the two ends. The chain's CDR3 is CASRSTRPGELFF. The CDR3 DNA is TGTGCCAGCAGGTCGACTAGACCCGGGGAGCTGTTTTTT.

CDR3 region: CASSFGLESTDTQYF. The CDR3 DNA is TGTGCCAGCAGCTTTGGTCTCGAGAGCACAGATACGCAGTATTTT. V and J are TRBV11-3 and TRBJ2-3; D is unresolved. The V gene lost 3 bases and the J gene lost 0 bases, with 10 bases spanning the gap. Germline values: CDR1 SGHNT, CDR2 YENEEA. The CDR3 is 15 residues long.

The V call is TRBV27, the J call TRBJ2-5, with 7 bases fitting TRBD1. Losses at the gene ends were 5 bases for V and 5 bases for J; bases not matched to a gene: 8. The CDR3 is made up of 14 amino acids. Per the germline V gene, CDR1 is MNHEY and CDR2 is SMNVEV (reference sequence). Here the CDR3 DNA reads TGTGCCAGCAGTCATGACAGGGTTGGTGAGACCCAGTACTTC. It translates to CASSHDRVGETQYF.

V gene TRBV11-2 combines with J gene TRBJ2-7, with 7 bases identical to TRBD1. There are 14 residues in the CDR3. Per germline, CDR1 SGHAT and CDR2 FQNNGV. J gave up 0 bases and V 5 bases, and 4 bases lay outside the gene matches. CDR3 DNA sequence: TGTGCCAGCAGCCCGGGACAGTACTCCTACGAGCAGTACTTC. Protein sequence: CASSPGQYSYEQYF.

The count of this clone is one. The chain links TRBV19 to TRBJ2-5, with D maybe TRBD1 (6 bases). Germline CDR1 LNHDA, CDR2 SQIVND (reference sequence). V lost 5 bases and J 3 bases, leaving 13 bases between the germline ends. The CDR3 is made up of 14 amino acids. The CDR3 spells CASSQDSGKETQYF. The CDR3 DNA is TGTGCCAGTAGTCAGGACAGCGGAAAAGAGACCCAGTACTTC.

The chain carries TRBV19 and TRBJ1-1, with 8 bases lining up with TRBD1. Looked up from germline, CDR1 is LNHDA and CDR2 is SQIVND (reference sequence). The length of the CDR3 is 17 residues. Trimming removed 3 bases from V and 5 bases from J; junction bases left unmatched: 14. CDR3 in amino acids: CASSIVYPGGEGTEAFF. The CDR3 DNA reads as TGTGCCAGTAGTATCGTGTATCCAGGGGGCGAAGGGACTGAAGCTTTCTTT. The variable domain in full, with the rest retrieved from reference TRBV19 and TRBJ1-1, is DGGITQSPKYLFRKEGQNVTLSCEQNLNHDAMYWYRQDPGQGLRLIYYSQIVNDFQKGDIAEGYSVSREKKESFPLTVTSAQKNPTAFYLCASSIVYPGGEGTEAFFGQGTRLTVV.

The chain joins TRBV19 to TRBJ2-2, with D possibly being TRBD1 (6 bases). CDR3 size: 13 residues. In germline, CDR1 is LNHDA, CDR2 SQIVND (reference sequence). With 4 bases removed from V and 6 bases from J, the gap between germline ends came to 9 bases. The CDR3: CASSTQGSGELFF. In DNA, the CDR3 is TGTGCCAGTAGTACGCAGGGGTCCGGGGAGCTGTTTTTT.

This chain uses TRBV5-1 with TRBJ1-2; tentative D call: TRBD1 (5 bases). Germline CDR1 reads SGHRS; CDR2 reads YFSETQ. The CDR3 sequence is 14 residues long. Trimming pared 0 bases from V and 8 bases from J, leaving 14 bases between. DNA of the CDR3: TGCGCCAGCAGCTTGGGGACAACGTCGGGCGGCTACACCTTC. Protein sequence: CASSLGTTSGGYTF.

The rearrangement joins TRBV2 to TRBJ2-1; 8 positions match TRBD1. CDR1 and CDR2 from the germline V gene are SNHLY and FYNNEI. V lost 5 bases and J lost 8; bases outside the gene matches: 11. The CDR3 contains 15 residues. The CDR3 sequence: CASSTRTGSGDEQFF. CDR3 sequence (DNA): TGTGCCAGCAGTACCCGGACAGGGAGCGGAGATGAGCAGTTCTTC.